This record looks at one TCR beta chain sequence and its context. The data are from a study of blood T cell repertoires in COVID-19. Study-wide background: From T cells, B-cell-depleted T cells, or PBMCs came the material, which was cDNA or gDNA.

Sequencing used immunoSEQ multiplex PCR; TCRdb keeps in-frame clones, though not all of them. The sample yields 280,000 or so clones, about four fifths seen once. Germline values: CDR1 SEHNR, CDR2 FQNEAQ (reference sequence). CDR3 length: 11 amino acids. V shed 3 bases, J shed 13 bases, and the junction held 5 bases outside the gene matches. This rearrangement joins TRBV7-9 to TRBJ2-7; 8 bases are shared with TRBD2. This clonotype originated in a woman between 45 and 65 years old who had recovered from COVID-19. Sequenced material: peripheral blood. Here the CDR3 DNA reads TGTGCCAGCAGCTTCGGGGGGGAGCTTTACTTC. It specifies CASSFGGELYF.